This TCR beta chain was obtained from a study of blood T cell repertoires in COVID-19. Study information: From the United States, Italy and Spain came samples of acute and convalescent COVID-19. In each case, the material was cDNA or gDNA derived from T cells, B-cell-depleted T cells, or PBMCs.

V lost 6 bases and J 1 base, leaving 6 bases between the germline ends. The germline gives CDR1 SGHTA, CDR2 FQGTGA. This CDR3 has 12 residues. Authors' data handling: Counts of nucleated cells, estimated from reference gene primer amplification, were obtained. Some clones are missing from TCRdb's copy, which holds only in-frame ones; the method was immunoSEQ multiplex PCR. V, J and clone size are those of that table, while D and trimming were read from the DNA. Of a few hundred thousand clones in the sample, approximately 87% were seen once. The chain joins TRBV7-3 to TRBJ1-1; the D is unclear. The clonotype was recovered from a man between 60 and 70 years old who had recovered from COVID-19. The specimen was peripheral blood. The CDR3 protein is CASSGRNTEAFF. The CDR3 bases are TGTGCCAGCAGTGGGAGGAACACTGAAGCTTTCTTT.